The 12 T cell receptor beta chains below all came from one sample that was sequenced in a study of PD-1 blockade in classical Hodgkin lymphoma. The table came from immunoSEQ multiplex PCR; TCRdb's copy has only in-frame clones and leaves some out. The sample lists 16,000 or so clones, roughly 80% occurring once. Every patient experienced relapse after autologous stem cell transplantation, and brentuximab vedotin exposure varied. The sample was peripheral blood mononuclear cells (PBMCs), taken before the second cycle of nivolumab. These receptors all come from a human donor with classical Hodgkin lymphoma.

This clone was picked up one time. CDR3 bases: TGCGCCAGCAGCTTCGGGAAGGTTCAAGATACGCAGTATTTT. Its translation is CASSFGKVQDTQYF. The chain is built from TRBV5-1 and TRBJ2-3, with D possibly being TRBD2 (5 bases). Trimming removed 2 bases at V and 5 bases at J, with 12 bases between. This CDR3 region has 14 residues. Germline values: CDR1 SGHRS, CDR2 YFSETQ.

The V and J genes are TRBV29-1 and TRBJ2-3; the D is unclear. This CDR3 is built from 12 residues. Germline assignment: CDR1 SQVTM and CDR2 ANQGSEA. V was clipped by 7 bases and J by 3 bases, with 11 bases between them. CDR3 DNA: TGCAGCGCCGAAGGGCAAACAGATACGCAGTATTTT. This gives the protein CSAEGQTDTQYF.

This rearrangement joins TRBV5-6 to TRBJ1-2; D is unresolved. V shed 1 base and J shed 5 bases, with 6 bases lying between them. In germline, CDR1 is SGHDT, CDR2 YYEEEE. The CDR3 length is 12 residues. The CDR3: CASSLRGYGYTF. The CDR3 bases are TGTGCCAGCAGCTTGAGAGGTTATGGCTACACCTTC. Drawing the rest from reference TRBV5-6 and TRBJ1-2, the complete variable domain is DAGVTQSPTHLIKTRGQQVTLRCSPKSGHDTVSWYQQALGQGPQFIFQYYEEEERQRGNFPDRFSGHQFPNYSSELNVNALLLGDSALYLCASSLRGYGYTFGSGTRLTVV.

The gene calls are TRBV5-6 and TRBJ1-1; no clear D gene. The germline V and J ends were trimmed by 3 bases and 6 bases, with 18 bases remaining between them. Germline CDR1 SGHDT, CDR2 YYEEEE. This CDR3 contains 15 residues. DNA for the CDR3: TGTGCCAGCAGCTCGCCCCATAGGAGCGGGTCTGAAGCTTTCTTT. Translation gives CASSSPHRSGSEAFF.

V is TRBV11-3 and J is TRBJ2-1; 7 positions match TRBD2. Losses at the gene ends were 1 base for V and 3 bases for J; bases not matched to a gene: 3. The CDR3 consists of 15 residues. Per germline, CDR1 SGHNT and CDR2 YENEEA. The CDR3 is CASSLGGGDYNEQFF. The CDR3 nucleotides read TGTGCCAGCAGCTTAGGGGGGGGAGACTACAATGAGCAGTTCTTC.

The V and J genes are TRBV6-5 and TRBJ1-5; D gene uncertain. Germline lookup yields CDR1 MNHEY and CDR2 SVGAGI. The CDR3 totals 13 residues. V was pared by 6 bases and J by 7 bases, with 13 bases between. CDR3 amino acids: CASSLGRFQPQHF. The CDR3 DNA follows: TGTGCCAGCAGCCTAGGCCGGTTCCAGCCCCAGCATTTT.

The chain combines TRBV28 with TRBJ2-3; 12 nucleotides match TRBD1. J gave up 4 bases and V 5 bases, and 10 bases lay outside the gene matches. CDR1 is MDHEN and CDR2 is SYDVKM in the germline V gene. The length of the CDR3 is 17 residues. The CDR3 nucleotides are TGTGCCAGCAGTCCGTTCCCGGGACAGGGGGCCGCAGATACGCAGTATTTT. Translating gives CASSPFPGQGAADTQYF.

This clone has just one count. The genes are TRBV19 and TRBJ1-5; perhaps TRBD1 as D (5 bases). This CDR3 is built from 15 residues. V was trimmed by 7 bases and J by 1 base, leaving 14 bases between them. Germline V gene data show CDR1 as LNHDA and CDR2 as SQIVND (reference sequence). CDR3 residues: CASMGEFQSNQPQHF. The CDR3 DNA reads TGTGCCAGTATGGGGGAATTCCAAAGCAATCAGCCCCAGCATTTT.

The chain is built from TRBV10-2 and TRBJ1-1, with TRBD1 matching 7 bases. The CDR3 loop spans 14 amino acids. CDR1 is WSHSY, CDR2 SAAADI, per germline. Losses at the gene ends were 5 bases for V and 2 bases for J; bases not matched to a gene: 5. CDR3 coding DNA: TGCGCCAGCAGTTTTGAGGGGGCAAACACTGAAGCTTTCTTT. As protein: CASSFEGANTEAFF.

This chain uses TRBV6-5 with TRBJ2-4, with 7 bases fitting TRBD2. Germline V gene data show CDR1 as MNHEY and CDR2 as SVGAGI. With 3 bases clipped from V and 8 bases from J, the junction kept 4 bases outside the gene matches. CDR3 length: 13 amino acids. The CDR3 protein is CASSYAGEDIQYF. The CDR3 DNA is TGTGCCAGCAGTTATGCGGGGGAGGACATTCAGTACTTC.

This clone has just a few counts. The chain combines TRBV5-6 with TRBJ1-1, with D unresolved. Per germline, CDR1 SGHDT and CDR2 YYEEEE. V was cut by 0 bases and J by 5 bases, with 14 bases left in between. There are 15 residues in the CDR3. The CDR3 bases are TGTGCCAGCAGCTTGGCCCACCAAAAAGGGACTGAAGCTTTCTTT. It codes for CASSLAHQKGTEAFF.

The rearrangement joins TRBV28 to TRBJ1-2; tentatively, D is TRBD1 (6 bases). V was pared by 5 bases and J by 6 bases, with 16 bases between. This CDR3 is built from 14 residues. The germline V gene has CDR1 MDHEN and CDR2 SYDVKM. In DNA, the CDR3 is TGTGCCAGCAGTCCCCCGGCGGGGGGCGATGGCTACACCTTC. Its translation is CASSPPAGGDGYTF.